The T cell receptor (beta chain) under discussion was sequenced for a study of spatial heterogeneity in lung cancer. Study summary: Sequences of the beta chain were consistently detected in greater numbers than alpha-chain sequences. Unique TCR and UMI combinations averaged more than ten appearances each in raw reads.

Sample time point: sample taken at primary tumor resection. No cell sorting; template was whole RNA from tumor, lung tissue or PBMC. The donor population consisted of 72 patients with untreated, early-stage non-small cell lung cancer. This clonotype was counted at least ten times. Every individual TCR cDNA molecule carried its own unique molecular identifier, which allowed correction of PCR and sequencing errors. TCRdb reanalysed the 5' RACE reads using MiXCR and keeps one entry per CDR3 protein. The sample records 4,200 or so distinct CDR3 sequences, 18% being singletons. From germline, CDR1 is PRHDT and CDR2 FYEKMQ (reference sequence). Trimming took 3 bases from V and 0 from J, leaving 9 bases between them. CDR3 length: 14 residues.

Here the sequenced sample was PBMCs, taken at surgery. This rearrangement joins TRBV13 to TRBJ2-7; D might be TRBD1 or TRBD2, each matching 6 bases. This TCR derives from a male donor with early-stage non-small cell lung cancer. This chain's CDR3 is CASSLTGASYEQYF. The CDR3 DNA sequence: TGTGCCAGCAGCTTGACGGGGGCCTCCTACGAGCAGTACTTC.